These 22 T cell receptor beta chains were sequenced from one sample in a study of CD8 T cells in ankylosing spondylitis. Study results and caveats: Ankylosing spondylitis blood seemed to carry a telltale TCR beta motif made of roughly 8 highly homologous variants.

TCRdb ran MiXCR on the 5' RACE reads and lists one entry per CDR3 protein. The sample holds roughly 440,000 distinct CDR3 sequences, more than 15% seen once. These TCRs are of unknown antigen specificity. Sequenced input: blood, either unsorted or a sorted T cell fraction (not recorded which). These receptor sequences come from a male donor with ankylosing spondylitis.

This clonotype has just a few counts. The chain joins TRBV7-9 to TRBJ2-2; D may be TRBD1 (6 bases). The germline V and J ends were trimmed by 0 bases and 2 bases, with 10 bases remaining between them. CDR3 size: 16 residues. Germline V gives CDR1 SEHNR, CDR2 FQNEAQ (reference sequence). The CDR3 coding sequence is TGTGCCAGCAGCTTAGCGGGGGCAATAAACACCGGGGAGCTGTTTTTT. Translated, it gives CASSLAGAINTGELFF.

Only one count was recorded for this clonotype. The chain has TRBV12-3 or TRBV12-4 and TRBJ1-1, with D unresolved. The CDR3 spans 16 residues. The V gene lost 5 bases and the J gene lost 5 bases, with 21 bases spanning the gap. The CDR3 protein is CASSIRPKLWVTEAFF. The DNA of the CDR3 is TGTGCCAGCAGTATCCGGCCCAAGCTGTGGGTGACTGAAGCTTTCTTT.

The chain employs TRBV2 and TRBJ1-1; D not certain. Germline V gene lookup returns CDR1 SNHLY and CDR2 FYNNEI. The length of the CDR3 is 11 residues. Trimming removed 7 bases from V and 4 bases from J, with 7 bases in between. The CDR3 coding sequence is TGTGCCAGCAAGATCGTCACTGAAGCTTTCTTT. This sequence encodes CASKIVTEAFF.

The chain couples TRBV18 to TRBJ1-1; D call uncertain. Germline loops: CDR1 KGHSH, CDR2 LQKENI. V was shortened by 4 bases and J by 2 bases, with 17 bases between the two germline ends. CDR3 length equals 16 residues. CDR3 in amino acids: CASSLKSLTGNTEAFF. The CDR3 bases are TGTGCCAGCTCACTCAAATCCTTGACCGGTAACACTGAAGCTTTCTTT.

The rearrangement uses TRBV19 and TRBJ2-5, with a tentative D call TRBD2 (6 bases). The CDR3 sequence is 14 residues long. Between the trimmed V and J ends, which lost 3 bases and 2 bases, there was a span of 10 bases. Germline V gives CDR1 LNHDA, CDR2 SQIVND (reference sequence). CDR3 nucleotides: TGTGCCAGTAGTATCACGGGGACTCAAGAGACCCAGTACTTC. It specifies CASSITGTQETQYF.

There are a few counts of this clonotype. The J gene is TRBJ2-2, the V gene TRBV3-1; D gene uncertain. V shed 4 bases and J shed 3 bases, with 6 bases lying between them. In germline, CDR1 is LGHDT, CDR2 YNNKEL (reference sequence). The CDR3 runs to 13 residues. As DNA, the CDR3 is TGTGCCAGCAGCCCCGACCACACCGGGGAGCTGTTTTTT. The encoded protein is CASSPDHTGELFF.

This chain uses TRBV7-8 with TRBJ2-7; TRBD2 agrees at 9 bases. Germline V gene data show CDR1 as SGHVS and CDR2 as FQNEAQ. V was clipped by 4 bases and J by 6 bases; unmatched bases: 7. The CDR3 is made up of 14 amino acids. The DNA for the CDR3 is TGTGCCAGCAGCTCGGCGGGAGGGTGGCCCGAGCAGTACTTC. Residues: CASSSAGGWPEQYF.

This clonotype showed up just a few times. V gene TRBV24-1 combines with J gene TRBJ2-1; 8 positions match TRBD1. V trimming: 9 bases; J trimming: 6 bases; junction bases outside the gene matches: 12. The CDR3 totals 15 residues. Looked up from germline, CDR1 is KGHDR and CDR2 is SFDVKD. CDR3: CATAQTGVGFNEQFF. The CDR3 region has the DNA TGTGCCACCGCTCAGACAGGGGTAGGTTTCAATGAGCAGTTCTTC.

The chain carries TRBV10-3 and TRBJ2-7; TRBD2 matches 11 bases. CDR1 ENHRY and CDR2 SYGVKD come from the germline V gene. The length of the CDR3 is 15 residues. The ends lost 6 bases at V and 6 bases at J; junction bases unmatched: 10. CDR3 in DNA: TGTGCCATCAGGGACTTAGCGGGGGGGCGGTCCGAGCAGTACTTC. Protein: CAIRDLAGGRSEQYF.

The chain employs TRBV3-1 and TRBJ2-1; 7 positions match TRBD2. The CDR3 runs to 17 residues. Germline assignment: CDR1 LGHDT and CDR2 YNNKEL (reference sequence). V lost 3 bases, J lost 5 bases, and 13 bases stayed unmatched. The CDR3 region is CASSQGGRGGTNNEQFF. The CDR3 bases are TGTGCCAGCAGCCAGGGCGGACGGGGCGGGACTAACAATGAGCAGTTCTTC.

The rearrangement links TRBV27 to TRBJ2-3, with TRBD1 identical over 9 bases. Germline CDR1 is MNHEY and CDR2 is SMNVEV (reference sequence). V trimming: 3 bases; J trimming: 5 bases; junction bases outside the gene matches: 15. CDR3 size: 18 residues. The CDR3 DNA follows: TGTGCCAGCAGTTTGTACGGATTCCGGGACAGGGAAAGAGATACGCAGTATTTT. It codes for CASSLYGFRDRERDTQYF.

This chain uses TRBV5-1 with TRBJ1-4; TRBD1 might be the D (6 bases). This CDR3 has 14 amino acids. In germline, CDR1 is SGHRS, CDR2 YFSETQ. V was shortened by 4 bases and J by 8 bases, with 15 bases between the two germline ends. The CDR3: CASSLGTYGEKLFF. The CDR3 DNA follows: TGCGCCAGCAGCCTCGGGACATATGGCGAAAAACTGTTTTTT.

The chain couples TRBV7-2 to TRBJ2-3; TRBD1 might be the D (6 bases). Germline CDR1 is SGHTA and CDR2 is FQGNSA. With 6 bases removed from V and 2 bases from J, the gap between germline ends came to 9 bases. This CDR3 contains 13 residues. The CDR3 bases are TGTGCCAGCAGGGCAGGGGTCACAGATACGCAGTATTTT. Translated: CASRAGVTDTQYF.

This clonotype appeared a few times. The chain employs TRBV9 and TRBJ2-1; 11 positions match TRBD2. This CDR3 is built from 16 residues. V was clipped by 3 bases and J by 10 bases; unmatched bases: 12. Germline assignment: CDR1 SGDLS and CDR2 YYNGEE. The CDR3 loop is CASSAVGTSGDREQFF. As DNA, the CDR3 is TGTGCCAGCAGCGCAGTAGGGACTAGCGGAGACAGGGAGCAGTTCTTC. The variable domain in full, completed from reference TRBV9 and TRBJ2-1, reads DSGVTQTPKHLITATGQRVTLRCSPRSGDLSVYWYQQSLDQGLQFLIQYYNGEERAKGNILERFSAQQFPDLHSELNLSSLELGDSALYFCASSAVGTSGDREQFFGPGTRLTVL.

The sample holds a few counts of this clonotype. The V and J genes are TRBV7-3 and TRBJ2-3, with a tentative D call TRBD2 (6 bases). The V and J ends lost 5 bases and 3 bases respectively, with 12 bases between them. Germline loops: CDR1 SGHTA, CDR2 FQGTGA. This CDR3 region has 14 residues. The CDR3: CASSLRLETDTQYF. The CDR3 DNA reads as TGTGCCAGCAGCCTACGACTAGAAACAGATACGCAGTATTTT.

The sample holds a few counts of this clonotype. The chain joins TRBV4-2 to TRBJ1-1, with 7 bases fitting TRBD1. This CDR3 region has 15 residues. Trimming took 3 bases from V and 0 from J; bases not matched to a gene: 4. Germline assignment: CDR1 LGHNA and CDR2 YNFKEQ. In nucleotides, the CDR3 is TGTGCCAGCAGCCATTTTGACAGGGTGAACACTGAAGCTTTCTTT. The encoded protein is CASSHFDRVNTEAFF.

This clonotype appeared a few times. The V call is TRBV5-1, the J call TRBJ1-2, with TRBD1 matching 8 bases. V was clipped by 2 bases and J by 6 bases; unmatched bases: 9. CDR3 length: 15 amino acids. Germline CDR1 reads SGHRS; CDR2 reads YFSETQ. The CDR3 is CASSFGQGARNGYTF. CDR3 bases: TGCGCCAGCAGCTTCGGGCAGGGGGCGAGGAATGGCTACACCTTC.

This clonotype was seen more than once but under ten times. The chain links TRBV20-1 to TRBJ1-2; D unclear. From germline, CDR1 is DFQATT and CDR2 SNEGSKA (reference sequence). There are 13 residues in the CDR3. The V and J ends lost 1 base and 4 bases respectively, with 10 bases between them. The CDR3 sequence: CSARGPALYGYTF. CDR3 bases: TGCAGTGCTAGAGGCCCCGCTCTCTATGGCTACACCTTC.

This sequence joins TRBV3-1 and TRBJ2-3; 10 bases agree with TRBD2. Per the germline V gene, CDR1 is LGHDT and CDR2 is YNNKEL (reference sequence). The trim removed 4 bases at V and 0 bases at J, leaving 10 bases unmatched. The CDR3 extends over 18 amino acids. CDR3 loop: CASSPSLAGEWSTDTQYF. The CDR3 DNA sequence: TGTGCCAGCAGCCCTTCGCTAGCGGGGGAGTGGAGCACAGATACGCAGTATTTT.

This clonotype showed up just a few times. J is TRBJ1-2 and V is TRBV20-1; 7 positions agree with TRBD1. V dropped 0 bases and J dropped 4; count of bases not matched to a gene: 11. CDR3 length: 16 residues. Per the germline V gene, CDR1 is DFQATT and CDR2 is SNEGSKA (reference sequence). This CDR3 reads CSARDQNRGSIYGYTF. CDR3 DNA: TGCAGTGCTAGAGACCAAAACAGGGGTAGTATCTATGGCTACACCTTC.

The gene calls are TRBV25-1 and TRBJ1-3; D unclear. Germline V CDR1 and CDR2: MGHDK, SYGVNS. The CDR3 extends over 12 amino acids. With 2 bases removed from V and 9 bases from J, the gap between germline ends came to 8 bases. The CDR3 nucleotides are TGTGCCAGCAGTGAAACTGAAGGCACCATATATTTT. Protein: CASSETEGTIYF.

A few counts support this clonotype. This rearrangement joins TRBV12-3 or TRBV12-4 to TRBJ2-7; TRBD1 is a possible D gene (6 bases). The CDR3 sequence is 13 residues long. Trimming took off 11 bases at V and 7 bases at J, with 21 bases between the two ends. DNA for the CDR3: TGTGCCCACGTGGGACATACCCTCCTGGAGCAGTACTTC. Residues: CAHVGHTLLEQYF.